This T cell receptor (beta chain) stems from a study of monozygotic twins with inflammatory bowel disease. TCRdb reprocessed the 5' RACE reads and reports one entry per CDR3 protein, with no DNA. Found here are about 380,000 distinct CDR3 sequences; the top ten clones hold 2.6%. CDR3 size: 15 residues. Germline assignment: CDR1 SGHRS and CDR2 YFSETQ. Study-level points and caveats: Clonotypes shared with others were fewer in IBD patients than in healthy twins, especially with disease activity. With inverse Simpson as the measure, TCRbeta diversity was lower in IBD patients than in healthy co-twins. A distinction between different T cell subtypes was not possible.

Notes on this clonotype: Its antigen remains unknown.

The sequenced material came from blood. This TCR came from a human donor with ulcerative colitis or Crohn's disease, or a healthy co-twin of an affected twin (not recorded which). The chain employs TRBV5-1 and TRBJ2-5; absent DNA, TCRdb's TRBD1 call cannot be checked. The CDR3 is CASSLEGTGEETQYF.